This entry lists 18 T cell receptor beta chains sequenced from one sample in a study of technical replicates of blood from a handful of donors (TCRdb year 2017). To prepare the library, the immunoSEQ multiplex PCR assay was applied. Imported from immuneACCESS, the table was reduced by TCRdb to in-frame sequences with V and J called. These copies leave out some clones; in studies compared against another copy, an unresolved V gene accounts for under half, and the cause of the remainder is not known. Within this sample are over 85,000 clones, with approximately 94% of them counted one time only. The ten largest clones add up to roughly 0.31% of the sample. Input material: T cells isolated from PBMCs. The origin of the receptors is a human donor in good health.

This sequence joins TRBV5-6 and TRBJ2-3, with D tentatively TRBD1 (6 bases). V was trimmed by 4 bases and J by 2 bases, leaving 17 bases between them. The CDR3 sequence is 16 residues long. Germline lookup yields CDR1 SGHDT and CDR2 YYEEEE. The CDR3 loop is CASSPGMTGYTDTQYF. CDR3 sequence (DNA): TGTGCCAGCAGCCCCGGGATGACAGGATACACAGATACGCAGTATTTT.

This sequence joins TRBV2 and TRBJ2-1, with D hard to call. CDR3 size: 17 residues. Germline-derived CDR1 and CDR2 are SNHLY and FYNNEI. The V end was cut by 2 bases, the J end by 2 bases, with 16 bases between. CDR3 region: CASSEIQRTSTYNEQFF. Written as DNA, the CDR3 is TGTGCCAGCAGTGAAATCCAGCGAACATCCACCTACAATGAGCAGTTCTTC.

The V gene is TRBV7-9, the J gene TRBJ2-1; D is unclear. Looked up from germline, CDR1 is SEHNR and CDR2 is FQNEAQ (reference sequence). This CDR3 comprises 11 residues. V lost 5 bases to trimming and J lost 8 bases, with 7 bases between them. For the CDR3, the DNA is TGTGCCAGCAGCCCCCATGATGAGCAGTTCTTC. This encodes CASSPHDEQFF.

The rearrangement joins TRBV30 to TRBJ2-7; TRBD2 aligns across 8 bases. Losses at the gene ends were 3 bases for V and 0 bases for J; bases not matched to a gene: 10. Germline CDR1 reads GTSNPN; CDR2 reads SVGIG (reference sequence). The CDR3 extends over 16 amino acids. CDR3: CAWRARYLAGSYEQYF. The CDR3 nucleotides read TGTGCCTGGAGGGCAAGGTATCTAGCGGGCTCCTACGAGCAGTACTTC.

V is TRBV9 and J is TRBJ1-1; D remains unclear. The V gene lost 0 bases and the J gene lost 4 bases, with 7 bases spanning the gap. The CDR3 consists of 13 residues. CDR1 and CDR2 (germline): SGDLS, YYNGEE. The CDR3 coding sequence is TGTGCCAGCAGCGTAGCCCAATCCACTGAAGCTTTCTTT. Protein sequence: CASSVAQSTEAFF.

The chain has TRBV28 and TRBJ2-1, with 7 bases that match TRBD2. There are 16 residues in the CDR3. V lost 6 bases and J lost 3; bases outside the gene matches: 11. Germline V CDR1 and CDR2: MDHEN, SYDVKM. The CDR3 DNA is TGTGCCAGCAGCGAGATAGGGGACTATCTCTACAATGAGCAGTTCTTC. Translated, it gives CASSEIGDYLYNEQFF.

The chain is built from TRBV9 and TRBJ2-2; 9 bases agree with TRBD2. The CDR3 covers 17 residues. Germline trimming cut 0 bases from V and 5 bases from J; bases unmatched to any gene: 8. CDR1 is SGDLS and CDR2 is YYNGEE in the germline V gene. The CDR3 region is CASSVARIAGDTGELFF. The CDR3 DNA sequence: TGTGCCAGCAGCGTAGCTAGGATAGCGGGAGATACCGGGGAGCTGTTTTTT.

The V and J genes are TRBV2 and TRBJ1-4, with a possible D match to TRBD1 (6 bases). Germline lookup yields CDR1 SNHLY and CDR2 FYNNEI. The CDR3 sequence is 14 residues long. The germline V and J ends were trimmed by 6 bases and 8 bases, with 16 bases remaining between them. The chain's CDR3 is CASRPGESGEKLFF. In nucleotides, the CDR3 is TGTGCCAGCAGGCCAGGGGAGTCAGGAGAAAAACTGTTTTTT.

This chain joins TRBV6-4 and TRBJ2-1; 10 nucleotides agree with TRBD2. CDR3 length: 17 residues. From germline, CDR1 is MRHNA and CDR2 SNTAGT. V shed 3 bases, J shed 7 bases, and the junction held 12 bases outside the gene matches. For the CDR3, the DNA is TGTGCCAGCAGTGAGTCCCGAGGGGCTAGCGGGAGTAATGAGCAGTTCTTC. Encoded protein: CASSESRGASGSNEQFF.

The chain links TRBV4-1 to TRBJ2-1; 9 bases align to TRBD2. With 4 bases clipped from V and 6 bases from J, the junction kept 4 bases outside the gene matches. Germline V gene lookup returns CDR1 MGHRA and CDR2 YSYEKL. The length of the CDR3 is 14 residues. CDR3 region: CASSPGLAGNEQFF. Here the CDR3 DNA reads TGCGCCAGCAGCCCGGGACTAGCAGGCAATGAGCAGTTCTTC.

The chain is built from TRBV9 and TRBJ2-1, with D possibly matching TRBD2 (6 bases). The CDR3 is made up of 14 amino acids. V lost 0 bases to trimming and J lost 7 bases, with 11 bases between them. Germline assignment: CDR1 SGDLS and CDR2 YYNGEE. CDR3 bases: TGTGCCAGCAGCGTAGCGGGAGTCCTTAATGAGCAGTTCTTC. It specifies CASSVAGVLNEQFF. Full variable domain (outside the CDR3, taken from reference TRBV9 and TRBJ2-1): DSGVTQTPKHLITATGQRVTLRCSPRSGDLSVYWYQQSLDQGLQFLIQYYNGEERAKGNILERFSAQQFPDLHSELNLSSLELGDSALYFCASSVAGVLNEQFFGPGTRLTVL.

The CDR3 protein is CASSQTGLAFNEQFF. As DNA, the CDR3 is TGCGCCAGCAGCCAAACGGGACTCGCTTTCAATGAGCAGTTCTTC. The chain recombines TRBV4-3 with TRBJ2-1; possible D gene TRBD2, 6 bases. CDR1 LGHNA and CDR2 YSLEER come from the germline V gene. V lost 2 bases to trimming and J lost 6 bases, with 14 bases between them. CDR3 length: 15 amino acids.

The rearrangement links TRBV19 to TRBJ1-1, with D maybe TRBD1 (5 bases). The V end was cut by 5 bases, the J end by 4 bases, with 17 bases between. Germline V gene sequence: CDR1 LNHDA, CDR2 SQIVND (reference sequence). CDR3 length: 15 amino acids. The CDR3 DNA reads as TGTGCCAGTAGTCGGGGAGGGCAGGGTTTCACTGAAGCTTTCTTT. As protein: CASSRGGQGFTEAFF.

V usage is TRBV11-3 and J usage is TRBJ1-2; D is uncertain. Looked up from germline, CDR1 is SGHNT and CDR2 is YENEEA. V was pared by 6 bases and J by 5 bases, with 16 bases between. This CDR3 region has 14 residues. The CDR3, as DNA: TGTGCCAGCAGGAAGGAGGGCCCGGGGTATGGCTACACCTTC. The encoded protein is CASRKEGPGYGYTF.

The chain is built from TRBV4-2 and TRBJ2-7, with 7 bases that match TRBD2. This CDR3 comprises 18 residues. The J segment lost 0 bases and the V segment lost 0 bases, leaving 11 bases of the junction unmatched. The V gene's germline CDR1 is LGHNA and CDR2 YNFKEQ. This CDR3 reads CASSQDIGASGRSYEQYF. CDR3 in DNA: TGTGCCAGCAGCCAAGATATAGGGGCTAGCGGTCGCTCCTACGAGCAGTACTTC.

The gene calls are TRBV5-6 and TRBJ1-5, with D tentatively TRBD1 (5 bases). The germline V and J ends were trimmed by 1 base and 5 bases, with 10 bases remaining between them. The germline V gene encodes CDR1 SGHDT and CDR2 YYEEEE. The CDR3 spans 14 residues. The DNA for the CDR3 is TGTGCCAGCAGCTTGACCGTAGGGGATCAGCCCCAGCATTTT. It yields the protein CASSLTVGDQPQHF.

The J gene is TRBJ1-3, the V gene TRBV6-1; a possible D gene is TRBD1 (6 bases). Germline V gene data show CDR1 as MNHNS and CDR2 as SASEGT. The ends were cut back, 2 bases at V and 1 base at J, with 15 bases in the middle. The CDR3 runs 17 residues. The DNA for the CDR3 is TGTGCCAGCAGTGAACCAGATCAGGGGACGTCTGGAAACACCATATATTTT. Translating gives CASSEPDQGTSGNTIYF.

As DNA, the CDR3 is TGCGCCAGCAGCTTTTCCGGGACTCCTACAACGGCTGGGGCCAACGTCCTGACTTTC. Translating it yields CASSFSGTPTTAGANVLTF. This chain connects TRBV5-1 to TRBJ2-6; the D gene is possibly TRBD2 (6 bases). V shed 2 bases and J shed 2 bases, with 20 bases lying between them. The CDR3 is made up of 19 amino acids. Per germline, CDR1 SGHRS and CDR2 YFSETQ.